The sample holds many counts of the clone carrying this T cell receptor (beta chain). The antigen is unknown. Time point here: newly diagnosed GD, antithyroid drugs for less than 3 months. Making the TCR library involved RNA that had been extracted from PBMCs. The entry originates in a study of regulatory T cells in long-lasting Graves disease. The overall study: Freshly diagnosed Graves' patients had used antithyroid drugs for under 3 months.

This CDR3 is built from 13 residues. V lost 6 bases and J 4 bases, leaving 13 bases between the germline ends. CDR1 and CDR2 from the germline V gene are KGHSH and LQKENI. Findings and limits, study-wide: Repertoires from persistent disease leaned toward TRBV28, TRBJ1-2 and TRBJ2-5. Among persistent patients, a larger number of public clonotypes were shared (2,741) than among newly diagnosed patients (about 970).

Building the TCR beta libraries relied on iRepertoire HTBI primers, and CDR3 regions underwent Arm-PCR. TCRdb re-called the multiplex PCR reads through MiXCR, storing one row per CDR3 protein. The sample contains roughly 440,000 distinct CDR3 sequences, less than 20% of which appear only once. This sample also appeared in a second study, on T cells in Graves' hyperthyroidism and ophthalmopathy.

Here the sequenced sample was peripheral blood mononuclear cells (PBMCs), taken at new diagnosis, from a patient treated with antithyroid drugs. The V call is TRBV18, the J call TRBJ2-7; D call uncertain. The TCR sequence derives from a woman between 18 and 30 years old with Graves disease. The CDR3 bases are TGTGCCAGCTCCCCGCCAGTCGCTTACGAGCAGTACTTC. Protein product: CASSPPVAYEQYF. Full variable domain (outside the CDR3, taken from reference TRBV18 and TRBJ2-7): NAGVMQNPRHLVRRRGQEARLRCSPMKGHSHVYWYRQLPEEGLKFMVYLQKENIIDESGMPKERFSAEFPKEGPSILRIQQVVRGDSAAYFCASSPPVAYEQYFGPGTRLTVT.